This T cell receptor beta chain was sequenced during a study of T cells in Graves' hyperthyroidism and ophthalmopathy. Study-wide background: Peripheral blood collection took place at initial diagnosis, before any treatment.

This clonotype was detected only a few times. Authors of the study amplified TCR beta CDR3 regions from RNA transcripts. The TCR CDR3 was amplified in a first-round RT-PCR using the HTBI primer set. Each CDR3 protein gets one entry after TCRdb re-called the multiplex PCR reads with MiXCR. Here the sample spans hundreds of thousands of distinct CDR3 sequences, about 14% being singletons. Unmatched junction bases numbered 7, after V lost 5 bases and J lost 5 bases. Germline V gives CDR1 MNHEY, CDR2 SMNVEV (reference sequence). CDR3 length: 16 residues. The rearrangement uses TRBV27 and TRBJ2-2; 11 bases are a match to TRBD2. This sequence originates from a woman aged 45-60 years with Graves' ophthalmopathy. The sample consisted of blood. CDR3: CASSIWTSGPTGELFF. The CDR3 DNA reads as TGTGCCAGCAGTATCTGGACTAGCGGGCCAACCGGGGAGCTGTTTTTT.